Sequencing of this T cell receptor (beta chain) was carried out in a study of T cell responses to AZD1222 COVID-19 vaccine (dated by TCRdb to 2020 to 2023). For context, the study as a whole: TCR sequencing covered some 250 trial participants: 200 to 220 given two doses of AZD1222 and 26 given two doses of MenACWY control vaccine. Trial participants were enrolled into age subgroups of 18-55, 56-69 and 70-plus years, which contained about 150, 27 and 61 TCR-sequenced participants, respectively. Overall study outcomes, separate from this receptor: In the small 56-69-year group, the increase in depth fell short of significance, most likely because of low power. Because no day 14 peak-response samples were available, the repertoires could be characterized only after the peak T cell response. Reportedly, close to half of the unique spike-specific TCRs recognized epitopes lying outside the regions that are mutated in the B.1.351 and B.1.1.7 variants. Participants were mostly white British and included more females than males, and it was suggested by the authors that clonal diversity may have been underestimated. After two AZD1222 doses, spike-specific TCR breadth and depth were significantly higher than at day 0 and than in MenACWY recipients. Only 5 to 7 AZD1222 recipients were SARS-CoV-2 seropositive at baseline, limiting conclusions about previously exposed vaccinees. Vaccine-associated CD4 TCRs spanned the whole spike protein, with dominant responses in regions 160-218 and 743-854.

The CDR3 regions of human TCRbeta chains were analyzed by immunosequencing. For the original study's pipeline: TCRs in the repertoires were compared against a reference library of SARS-CoV-2-specific TCRs that had been generated with the MIRA antigen-specificity platform. Breadth was defined as the fraction of unique TCRs that were SARS-CoV-2-associated, and depth was defined as the fraction of total T cells that were SARS-CoV-2-associated. Each spike-specific TCR was assigned to its reactive spike region and to a CD4 or CD8 class using the MIRA data. Log10-transformed breadth and depth values were compared by one-way ANOVA with Sidak's multiple comparisons tests. TCRdb re-hosts the immuneACCESS table, in-frame sequences only. Its copies lack some clones; in the studies checked, an unresolved V gene accounts for under half of them, and the cause for the rest is not known. V and J calls and clone size follow that table, whereas D and trimming were derived from the DNA. The sample includes fewer than 120,000 clones, with approximately 94% observed a single time. The ten largest make up approximately 2.8% of the sample.

The label giving this sample's time point can be read as: about 28 days (+/-7) after the second vaccine dose. AZD1222 recipients whose second dose came at about 4 weeks and those whose second dose came at about 12 weeks were combined into one group, since spike-specific TCR depth and breadth did not differ between the two schedules. Vaccinee samples came from UK trials COV001 and COV002, including a single-blind randomized controlled phase 2/3 trial of AZD1222 (ChAdOx1 nCoV-19) in healthy adults. For TCRbeta chain sequencing, PBMC samples were collected from trial participants at day 0 and at day 28 after the second dose. The germline ends are 8 bases apart after V is trimmed by 5 bases and J by 3 bases. CDR1 LNHDA and CDR2 SQIVND were looked up in the germline V gene (reference sequence). Its CDR3 holds 13 amino acids, cysteine through phenylalanine. The entry retains the CDR3 DNA only, 39 bases that are in frame from base 1.

A remark on this clone: There is no known antigen for this receptor. Base quality data are lacking; no much larger clone is found one base away.

This TCR derives from an adult who received the AZD1222 COVID-19 vaccine. The sequenced sample was peripheral blood, obtained 28 days after the second AZD1222 dose. This receptor chain uses TRBV19 and TRBJ2-1; the D gene identity is not certain. Here is the DNA: TGTGCCAGTAGTCTTTATGGCTACAATGAGCAGTTCTTC. It specifies CASSLYGYNEQFF.